This record covers a single T cell receptor (beta chain). These data come from a study of shared clonotypes between healthy human individuals. The run depth of the assay was deep. Authors' methods: ImmunoSEQ junction-only sequences lacked quality scores, so their filtering differed. The method was immunoSEQ multiplex PCR; TCRdb's version includes in-frame clones alone and lacks a portion of them. V, J and clone size are those of that table, while D and trimming were read from the DNA. The sample has 650,000 to 700,000 clones, 90% seen once; the top ten hold 34%. The ends were cut back, 4 bases at V and 4 bases at J, with 29 bases in the middle. The CDR3 has 20 residues. Germline CDR1 is MNHEY and CDR2 is SMNVEV (reference sequence).

The source is a man between 18 and 35 years old in good health. Some clones in this sample may be carry-over from other donors' samples. V is TRBV27 and J is TRBJ2-1; possibly TRBD2 for D (6 bases). What was sequenced was memory CD8+ T cells from PBMCs. Subset noted: CD45RO+ cells pooled with CCR7-negative TemRA cells. This CDR3 is CASSSETPSVVAALYNEQFF. DNA for the CDR3: TGTGCCAGCAGTTCCGAAACCCCTTCCGTGGTAGCGGCCCTATACAATGAGCAGTTCTTC.